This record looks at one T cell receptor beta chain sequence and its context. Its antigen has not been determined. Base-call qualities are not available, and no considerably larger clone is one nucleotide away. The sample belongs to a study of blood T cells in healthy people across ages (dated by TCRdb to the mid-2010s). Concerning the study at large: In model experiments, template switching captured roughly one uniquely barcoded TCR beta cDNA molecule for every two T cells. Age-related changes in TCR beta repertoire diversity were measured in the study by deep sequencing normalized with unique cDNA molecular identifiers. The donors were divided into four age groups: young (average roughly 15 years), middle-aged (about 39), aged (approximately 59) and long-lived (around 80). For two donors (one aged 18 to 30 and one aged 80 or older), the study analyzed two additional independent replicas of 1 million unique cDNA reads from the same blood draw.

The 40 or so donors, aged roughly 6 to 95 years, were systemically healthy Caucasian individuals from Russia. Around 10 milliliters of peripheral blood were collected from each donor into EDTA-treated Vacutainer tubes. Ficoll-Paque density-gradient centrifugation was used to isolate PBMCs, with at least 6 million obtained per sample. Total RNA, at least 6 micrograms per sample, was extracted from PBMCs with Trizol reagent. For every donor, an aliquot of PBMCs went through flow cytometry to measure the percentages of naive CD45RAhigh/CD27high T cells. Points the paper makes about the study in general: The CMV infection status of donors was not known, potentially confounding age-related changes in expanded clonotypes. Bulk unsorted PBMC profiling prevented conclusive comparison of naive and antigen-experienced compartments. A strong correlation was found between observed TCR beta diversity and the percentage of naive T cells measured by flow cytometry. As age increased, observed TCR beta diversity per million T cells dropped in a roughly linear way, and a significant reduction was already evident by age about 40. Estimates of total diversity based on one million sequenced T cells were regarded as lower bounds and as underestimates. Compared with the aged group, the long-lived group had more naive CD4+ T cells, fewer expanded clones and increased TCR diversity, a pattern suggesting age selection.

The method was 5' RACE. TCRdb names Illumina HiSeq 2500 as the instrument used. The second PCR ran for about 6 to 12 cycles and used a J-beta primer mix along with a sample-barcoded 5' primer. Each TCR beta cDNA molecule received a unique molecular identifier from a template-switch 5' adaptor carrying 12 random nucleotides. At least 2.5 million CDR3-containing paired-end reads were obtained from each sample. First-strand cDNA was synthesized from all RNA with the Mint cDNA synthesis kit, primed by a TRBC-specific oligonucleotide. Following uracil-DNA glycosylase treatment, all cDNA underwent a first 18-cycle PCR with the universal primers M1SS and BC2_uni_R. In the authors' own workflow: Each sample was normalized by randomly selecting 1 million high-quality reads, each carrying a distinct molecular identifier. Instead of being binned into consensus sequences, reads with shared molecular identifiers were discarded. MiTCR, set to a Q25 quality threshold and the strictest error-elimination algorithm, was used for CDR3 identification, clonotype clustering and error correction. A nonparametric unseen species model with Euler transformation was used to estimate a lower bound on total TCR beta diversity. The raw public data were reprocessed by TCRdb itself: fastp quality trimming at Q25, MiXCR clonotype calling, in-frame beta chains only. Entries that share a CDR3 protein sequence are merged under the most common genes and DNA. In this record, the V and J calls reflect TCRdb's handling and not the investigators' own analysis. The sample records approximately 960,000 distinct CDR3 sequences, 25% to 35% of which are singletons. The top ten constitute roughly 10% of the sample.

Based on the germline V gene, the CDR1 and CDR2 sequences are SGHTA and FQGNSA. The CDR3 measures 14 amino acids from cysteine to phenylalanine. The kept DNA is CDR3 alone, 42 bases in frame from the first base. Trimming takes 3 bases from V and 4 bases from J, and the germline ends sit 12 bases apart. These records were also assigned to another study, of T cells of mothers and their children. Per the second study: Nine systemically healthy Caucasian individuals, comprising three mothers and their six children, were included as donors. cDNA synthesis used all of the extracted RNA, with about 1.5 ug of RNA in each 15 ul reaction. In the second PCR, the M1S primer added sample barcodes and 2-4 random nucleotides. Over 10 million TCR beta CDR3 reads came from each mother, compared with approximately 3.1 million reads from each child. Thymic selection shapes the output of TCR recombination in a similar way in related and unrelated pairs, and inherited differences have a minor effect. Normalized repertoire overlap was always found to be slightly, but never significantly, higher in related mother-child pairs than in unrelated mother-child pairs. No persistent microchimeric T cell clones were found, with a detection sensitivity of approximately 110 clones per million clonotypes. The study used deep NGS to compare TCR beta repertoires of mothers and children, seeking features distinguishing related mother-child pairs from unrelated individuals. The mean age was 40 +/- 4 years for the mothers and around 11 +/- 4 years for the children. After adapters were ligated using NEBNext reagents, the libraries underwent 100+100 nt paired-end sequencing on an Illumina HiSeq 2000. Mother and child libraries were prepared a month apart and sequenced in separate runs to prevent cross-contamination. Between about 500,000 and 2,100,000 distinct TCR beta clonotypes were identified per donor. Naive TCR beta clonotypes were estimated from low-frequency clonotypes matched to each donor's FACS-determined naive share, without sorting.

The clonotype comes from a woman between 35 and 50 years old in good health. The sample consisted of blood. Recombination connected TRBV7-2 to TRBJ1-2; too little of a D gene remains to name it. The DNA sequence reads TGTGCCAGCAGCTTGACTCGGTACTCCTATGGCTACACCTTC. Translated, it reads CASSLTRYSYGYTF.